What follows describes a single T cell receptor (beta chain). Its antigen is unidentified. The sample contains more than one DNA sequence encoding this CDR3. The ends were cut back, 2 bases at V and 0 bases at J, with 10 bases in the middle. CDR3 size: 16 residues. Germline V lookup: CDR1 MGHRA, CDR2 YSYEKL. Here immunoSEQ multiplex PCR was the method, and the copy in TCRdb shows in-frame clones only, minus some. The sample yields about 1 million clones, around four fifths seen once. The entry originates in a study of shared clonotypes between healthy human individuals. On the study more broadly: The study enrolled a couple of women and three men aged 18 to 49.

Study findings and constraints: It was the few donors that limited the genetic and exposure-history diversity represented. Larger richness was generally estimated for naive than memory subsets.

A CD45RA+ naive subset and a CD45RA-negative memory subset were split from CD4+ cells. Sample: memory CD4+ T cells sorted from blood. Subset in this sample: CD45RA-negative fraction. The TCR was taken from a man between 18 and 35 years old in good health. The chain has TRBV4-1 and TRBJ2-2; D not resolved. The CDR3 sequence: CASSQLGQTNTGELFF. Here the CDR3 DNA reads TGCGCCAGCAGCCAACTCGGTCAGACGAACACCGGGGAGCTGTTTTTT.